This T cell receptor (beta chain) was sequenced during a study of blood T cell repertoires in COVID-19. Study details: COVID-19 samples collected from the United States, Italy and Spain covered acute and convalescent phases. Sample material is recorded as cDNA or gDNA derived from T cells, B-cell-depleted T cells, or PBMCs.

Study processing details: Nucleated cell counts were estimated from reference gene primer amplification. The method was immunoSEQ multiplex PCR; TCRdb's version includes in-frame clones alone and lacks a portion of them. V and J calls and clone size are those listed in that table; D and trimming were worked out from the DNA. This sample carries approximately 270,000 clones, under 85% of them seen once, and the ten largest clones take 0.87%. Seattle cases were enrolled at active infection and followed longitudinally. CDR3 size: 16 residues. Losses at the gene ends were 3 bases for V and 2 bases for J; bases not matched to a gene: 3. CDR1 LNHDA and CDR2 SQIVND come from the germline V gene (reference sequence). Concerning this clone: This sample includes further DNA sequences coding for the same CDR3.

The gene calls are TRBV19 and TRBJ2-1, with 11 nucleotides matching TRBD2. This TCR came from a human donor with COVID-19, enrolled during active disease. The donor label of this sample is uncertain. Material: peripheral blood. In DNA form, the CDR3 reads TGTGCCAGTAGTATCACGGGACTAGCGGCCTACAATGAGCAGTTCTTC. Encoded protein: CASSITGLAAYNEQFF.